A single sample is the source of the 17 T cell receptor beta chains below, sequenced in a study of blood T cell repertoires in COVID-19. The method was immunoSEQ multiplex PCR; TCRdb's version includes in-frame clones alone and lacks a portion of them. The sample carries about 320,000 clones, 85% recorded once. The sequencing input was PBMCs or T cells enriched from blood (not recorded which). The receptors shown here come from a woman in her 30s who had been exposed to COVID-19.

The genes are TRBV27 and TRBJ2-1; D gene uncertain. The CDR3 is made up of 13 amino acids. Germline assignment: CDR1 MNHEY and CDR2 SMNVEV (reference sequence). Trimming removed 3 bases from V and 4 bases from J, with 7 bases in between. The CDR3: CASSFSSYNEQFF. The CDR3 DNA is TGTGCCAGCAGTTTTTCTAGTTACAATGAGCAGTTCTTC.

This chain links TRBV12-5 with TRBJ1-2, with TRBD1 matching 11 bases. This CDR3 is 16 amino acids long. The germline V gene encodes CDR1 LGHNT and CDR2 FRNRAP. Trimming took 7 bases from V and 8 from J; bases not matched to a gene: 15. This CDR3 reads CASAQPGQGVLQGYTF. CDR3 DNA: TGTGCTAGTGCCCAACCGGGACAGGGGGTACTCCAAGGCTACACCTTC. The variable domain in full, completed from reference TRBV12-5 and TRBJ1-2, reads DARVTQTPRHKVTEMGQEVTMRCQPILGHNTVFWYRQTMMQGLELLAYFRNRAPLDDSGMPKDRFSAEMPDATLATLKIQPSEPRDSAVYFCASAQPGQGVLQGYTFGSGTRLTVV.

Here the CDR3 reads CASSQHGGNNEQFF. CDR3 bases: TGTGCCAGCAGCCAACACGGGGGGAACAATGAGCAGTTCTTC. The J gene is TRBJ2-1, the V gene TRBV3-1 (or the pseudogene TRBV3-2); 7 nucleotides line up with TRBD2. This CDR3 comprises 14 residues. Germline-derived CDR1 and CDR2 are LGHDT and YNNKEL (reference sequence). The ends lost 2 bases at V and 5 bases at J; junction bases unmatched: 3.

The chain joins TRBV6-5 to TRBJ1-4, with a tentative D call TRBD1 (5 bases). CDR1 is MNHEY and CDR2 is SVGAGI in the germline V gene. This CDR3 has 15 residues. V lost 3 bases and J 3 bases, leaving 11 bases between the germline ends. DNA for the CDR3: TGTGCCAGCAGTTATGAGGGGAGGGCTAATGAAAAACTGTTTTTT. Residues: CASSYEGRANEKLFF.

This clone was counted a single time. The chain joins TRBV27 to TRBJ2-1; no clear D gene. V was trimmed by 1 base and J by 0 bases, leaving 7 bases between them. The V gene's germline CDR1 is MNHEY and CDR2 SMNVEV (reference sequence). The CDR3 is 15 residues long. CDR3 in DNA: TGTGCCAGCAGTTTATTGATTAGCTCCTACAATGAGCAGTTCTTC. It specifies CASSLLISSYNEQFF.

The chain combines TRBV5-1 with TRBJ1-2; 7 bases match TRBD1. CDR1 is SGHRS, CDR2 YFSETQ, per germline. The CDR3 is 12 residues long. Germline trimming cut 5 bases from V and 8 bases from J; bases unmatched to any gene: 6. The DNA of the CDR3 is TGCGCCAGCAGTTTACAGGGGAACGGCTACACCTTC. Residues: CASSLQGNGYTF. The full variable domain, in which reference TRBV5-1 and TRBJ1-2 provide the parts outside the CDR3, is KAGVTQTPRYLIKTRGQQVTLSCSPISGHRSVSWYQQTPGQGLQFLFEYFSETQRNKGNFPGRFSGRQFSNSRSEMNVSTLELGDSALYLCASSLQGNGYTFGSGTRLTVV.

The rearrangement uses TRBV6-5 and TRBJ1-5; the D gene is possibly TRBD1 (6 bases). The CDR3 loop spans 13 amino acids. Germline V gene sequence: CDR1 MNHEY, CDR2 SVGAGI. With 10 bases removed from V and 3 bases from J, the gap between germline ends came to 13 bases. The CDR3 here is CATAQGFNQPQHF. The CDR3 DNA follows: TGTGCCACCGCCCAGGGGTTCAATCAGCCCCAGCATTTT.

CDR3 in amino acids: CASGFRKLTTDTQYF. The CDR3 DNA reads TGCGCCAGCGGTTTCCGGAAACTAACCACAGATACGCAGTATTTT. The chain combines TRBV4-3 with TRBJ2-3; D remains unclear. CDR1 LGHNA and CDR2 YSLEER come from the germline V gene. This CDR3 has 15 amino acids. With 8 bases removed from V and 2 bases from J, the gap between germline ends came to 17 bases.

The J gene is TRBJ1-1, the V gene TRBV5-1; 7 bases match TRBD1. Germline CDR1 and CDR2: SGHRS and YFSETQ. This CDR3 is 15 amino acids long. The ends lost 4 bases at V and 1 base at J; junction bases unmatched: 7. CDR3 sequence reads: CASSTRQGRNTEAFF. CDR3 nucleotide sequence: TGCGCCAGCAGCACCAGACAGGGACGGAACACTGAAGCTTTCTTT.

This chain joins TRBV28 and TRBJ1-1, with D perhaps matching TRBD1 (5 bases). The germline gives CDR1 MDHEN, CDR2 SYDVKM. V was cut by 3 bases and J by 0 bases, with 11 bases left in between. This CDR3 spans 15 amino acids. The CDR3 sequence: CASSFGTQMNTEAFF. Here the CDR3 DNA reads TGTGCCAGCAGTTTCGGGACTCAGATGAACACTGAAGCTTTCTTT.

The V gene is TRBV2, the J gene TRBJ2-3, with TRBD2 matching 15 bases. V was pared by 0 bases and J by 6 bases, with 7 bases of the junction left unmatched. The CDR3 loop spans 18 amino acids. Germline-derived CDR1 and CDR2 are SNHLY and FYNNEI. CDR3: CASSEARTSGRAVDTQYF. The CDR3 DNA reads as TGTGCCAGCAGTGAAGCCCGGACTAGCGGGAGGGCCGTGGATACGCAGTATTTT. The full variable domain, its missing parts supplied by reference TRBV2 and TRBJ2-3, is EPEVTQTPSHQVTQMGQEVILRCVPISNHLYFYWYRQILGQKVEFLVSFYNNEISEKSEIFDDQFSVERPDGSNFTLKIRSTKLEDSAMYFCASSEARTSGRAVDTQYFGPGTRLTVL.

CDR3 in amino acids: CASSLTGAVNTEAFF. The CDR3 region has the DNA TGTGCCAGCAGTTTGACAGGGGCAGTGAACACTGAAGCTTTCTTT. The rearrangement links TRBV28 to TRBJ1-1; 8 bases fit TRBD1. This CDR3 has 15 amino acids. Germline CDR1 is MDHEN and CDR2 is SYDVKM. J lost 0 bases, V lost 3 bases, and 3 bases had no gene match.

Here the CDR3 reads CASSNRDRGIREAYEQYF. The CDR3 nucleotides are TGCGCCAGCAGCAACCGGGACAGGGGGATCAGAGAGGCCTACGAGCAGTACTTC. V gene TRBV5-1 combines with J gene TRBJ2-7, with 11 bases identical to TRBD1. In germline, CDR1 is SGHRS, CDR2 YFSETQ. V trimming: 4 bases; J trimming: 2 bases; junction bases outside the gene matches: 14. CDR3 length equals 18 residues.

The rearrangement links TRBV19 to TRBJ1-3; no firm D call. V was trimmed by 7 bases and J by 0 bases, leaving 10 bases between them. The CDR3 has 14 amino acids. CDR1 and CDR2 (germline): LNHDA, SQIVND (reference sequence). The CDR3 region is CASTSILSGNTIYF. In DNA, the CDR3 is TGTGCCAGTACCTCAATACTCTCTGGAAACACCATATATTTT.

The chain uses TRBV12-3 or TRBV12-4 and TRBJ1-2; D is undetermined. CDR3 length: 13 residues. The V end lost 3 bases, the J end lost 11 bases, and 16 bases lay between the germline ends. The CDR3 DNA follows: TGTGCCAGCAGTTTCTTTGGCTCCGACGGGTACACCTTC. Translating it yields CASSFFGSDGYTF.

CDR3 sequence: CASSSGGEVTDTQYF. The CDR3 DNA is TGTGCCAGTAGTTCGGGCGGGGAAGTCACAGATACGCAGTATTTT. The V call is TRBV19, the J call TRBJ2-3, with D maybe TRBD2 (6 bases). The V end lost 5 bases, the J end lost 2 bases, and 14 bases lay between the germline ends. The CDR3 sequence is 15 residues long. Germline lookup yields CDR1 LNHDA and CDR2 SQIVND (reference sequence).

The chain couples TRBV5-6 to TRBJ2-7; the match to TRBD1 covers 11 bases. The CDR3 is 16 amino acids. The germline CDR1 and CDR2 sequences are SGHDT and YYEEEE. Germline trimming cut 0 bases from V and 2 bases from J; bases unmatched to any gene: 4. This chain's CDR3 is CASSLAAGQGAYEQYF. The CDR3 DNA reads TGTGCCAGCAGCTTGGCCGCGGGACAGGGGGCCTACGAGCAGTACTTC.